This T cell receptor beta chain originates from a study of blood T cell repertoires in COVID-19. Generated by immunoSEQ multiplex PCR, the TCRdb table keeps only in-frame clones and is missing some. Among 120,000 or so clones listed, 84% were seen once. This clone came up once. CDR3 length: 17 amino acids. V lost 3 bases and J lost 4; bases outside the gene matches: 12. Germline CDR1 and CDR2: SGHRS and YFSETQ. The TCR originated in a woman aged 25-40 years who had recovered from COVID-19. This chain connects TRBV5-1 to TRBJ2-1, with 8 bases lining up with TRBD2. The sample consisted of PBMCs or T cells enriched from blood (not recorded which). CDR3 nucleotides: TGCGCCAGCAGCTCACCTAGCGGGCAAAGGGTTTACAATGAGCAGTTCTTC. Translating it yields CASSSPSGQRVYNEQFF.